This T cell receptor beta chain was identified in a study of CD8+ T cells in alopecia areata. Study background: For the treated group, dosing was oral tofacitinib at 5 to 10 mg twice daily. Patients in the study were on tofacitinib for 6 to 18 months, then off it for 6 months.

Extraction of RNA preceded its reverse transcription into cDNA, which served as the sequencing template. Clones were read by immunoSEQ multiplex PCR, and TCRdb kept only the in-frame ones, dropping some. The sample has 90,000 to 150,000 clones; around two fifths are singletons. Looked up from germline, CDR1 is GTSNPN and CDR2 is SVGIG (reference sequence). This CDR3 has 15 amino acids. The V gene end was trimmed by 4 bases and the J gene end by 4 bases; junction bases not matched to a gene: 9. There are a few counts of this clone. The rearrangement joins TRBV30 to TRBJ2-5; 10 positions match TRBD2. The sequenced sample consisted of CD4+ T cells sorted from blood. This clonotype was obtained from a human donor with alopecia areata. CDR3 in DNA: TGTGCCTGGACCTCTAGCGGGAGTCGTAGAGAGACCCAGTACTTC. Protein product: CAWTSSGSRRETQYF. The entire variable domain, with the rest obtained from reference TRBV30 and TRBJ2-5, is as follows: SQTIHQWPATLVQPVGSPLSLECTVEGTSNPNLYWYRQAAGRGLQLLFYSVGIGQISSEVPQNLSASRPQDRQFILSSKKLLLSDSGFYLCAWTSSGSRRETQYFGPGTRLLVL.